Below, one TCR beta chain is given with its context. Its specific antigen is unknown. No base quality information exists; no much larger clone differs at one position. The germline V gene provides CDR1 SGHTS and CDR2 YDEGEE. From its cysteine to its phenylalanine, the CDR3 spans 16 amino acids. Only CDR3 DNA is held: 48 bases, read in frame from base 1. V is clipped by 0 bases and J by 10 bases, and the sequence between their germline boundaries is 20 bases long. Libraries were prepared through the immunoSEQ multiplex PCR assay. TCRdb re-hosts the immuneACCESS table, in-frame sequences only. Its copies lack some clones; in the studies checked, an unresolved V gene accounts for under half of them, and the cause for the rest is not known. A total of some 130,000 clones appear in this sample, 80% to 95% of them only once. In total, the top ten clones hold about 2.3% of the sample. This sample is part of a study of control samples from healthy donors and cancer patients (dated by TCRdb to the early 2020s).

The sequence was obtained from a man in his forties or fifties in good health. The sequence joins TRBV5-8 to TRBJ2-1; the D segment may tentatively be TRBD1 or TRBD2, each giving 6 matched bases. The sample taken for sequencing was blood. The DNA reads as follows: TGTGCCAGCAGCTTGGGCACGGGACACAGGCGGGGCGAGCAGTTCTTC. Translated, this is CASSLGTGHRRGEQFF. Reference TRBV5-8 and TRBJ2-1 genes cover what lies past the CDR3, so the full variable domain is EAGVTQSPTHLIKTRGQQATLRCSPISGHTSVYWYQQALGLGLQFLLWYDEGEERNRGNFPPRFSGRQFPNYSSELNVNALELEDSALYLCASSLGTGHRRGEQFFGPGTRLTVL.